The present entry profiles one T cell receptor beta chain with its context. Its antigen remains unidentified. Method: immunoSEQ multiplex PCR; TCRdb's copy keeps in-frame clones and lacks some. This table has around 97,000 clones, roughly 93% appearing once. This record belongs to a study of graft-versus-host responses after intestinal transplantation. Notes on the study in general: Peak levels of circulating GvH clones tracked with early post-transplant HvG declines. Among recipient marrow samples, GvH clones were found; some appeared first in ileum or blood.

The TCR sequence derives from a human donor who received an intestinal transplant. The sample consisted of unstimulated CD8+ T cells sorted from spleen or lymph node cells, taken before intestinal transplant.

CDR3 region: CASSLAPDRDNYGYTF. The CDR3 bases are TGTGCCAGCAGCTTAGCGCCGGACAGGGATAACTATGGCTACACCTTC. The chain recombines TRBV7-9 with TRBJ1-2, with 8 bases identical to TRBD1. This CDR3 has 16 amino acids. Germline V lookup: CDR1 SEHNR, CDR2 FQNEAQ (reference sequence). Losses at the gene ends were 0 bases for V and 1 base for J; bases not matched to a gene: 4.